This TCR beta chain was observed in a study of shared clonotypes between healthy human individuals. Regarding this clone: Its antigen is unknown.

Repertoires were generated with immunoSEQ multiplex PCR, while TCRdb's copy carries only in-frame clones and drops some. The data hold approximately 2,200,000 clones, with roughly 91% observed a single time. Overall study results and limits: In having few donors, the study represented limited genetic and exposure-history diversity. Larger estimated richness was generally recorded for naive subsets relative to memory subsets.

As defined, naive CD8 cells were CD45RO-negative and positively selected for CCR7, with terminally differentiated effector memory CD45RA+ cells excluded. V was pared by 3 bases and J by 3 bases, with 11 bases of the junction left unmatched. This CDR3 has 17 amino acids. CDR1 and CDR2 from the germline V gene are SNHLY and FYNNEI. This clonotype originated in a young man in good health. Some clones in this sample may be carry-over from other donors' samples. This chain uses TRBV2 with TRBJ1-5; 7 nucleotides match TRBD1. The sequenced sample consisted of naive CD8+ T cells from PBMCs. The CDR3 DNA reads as TGTGCCAGCAGTGAGAGATCGGTGACAGGGTCCAATCAGCCCCAGCATTTT. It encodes CASSERSVTGSNQPQHF.